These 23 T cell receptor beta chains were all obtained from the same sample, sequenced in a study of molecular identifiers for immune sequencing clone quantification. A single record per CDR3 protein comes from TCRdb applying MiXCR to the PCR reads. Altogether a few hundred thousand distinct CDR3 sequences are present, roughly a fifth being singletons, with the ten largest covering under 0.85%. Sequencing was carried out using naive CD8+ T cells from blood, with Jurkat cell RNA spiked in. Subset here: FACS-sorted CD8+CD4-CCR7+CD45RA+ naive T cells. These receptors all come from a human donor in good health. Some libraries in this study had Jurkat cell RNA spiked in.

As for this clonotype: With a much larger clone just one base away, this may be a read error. Here the CDR3 reads CASSQDGRSREAFF. The CDR3 DNA reads as TGCGCCAGCAGCCAAGATGGGAGGTCCCGTGAAGCTTTCTTT. The chain has TRBV4-1 and TRBJ1-1; no firm D call. The V and J ends lost 0 bases and 7 bases respectively, with 12 bases between them. The CDR3 sequence is 14 residues long. Germline CDR1 reads MGHRA; CDR2 reads YSYEKL.

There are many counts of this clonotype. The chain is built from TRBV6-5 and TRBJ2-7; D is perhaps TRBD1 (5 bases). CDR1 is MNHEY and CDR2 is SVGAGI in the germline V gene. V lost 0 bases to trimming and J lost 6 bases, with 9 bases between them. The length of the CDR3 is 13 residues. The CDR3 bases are TGTGCCAGCAGTTACTCGAGTACAGGCGAGCAGTACTTC. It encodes CASSYSSTGEQYF.

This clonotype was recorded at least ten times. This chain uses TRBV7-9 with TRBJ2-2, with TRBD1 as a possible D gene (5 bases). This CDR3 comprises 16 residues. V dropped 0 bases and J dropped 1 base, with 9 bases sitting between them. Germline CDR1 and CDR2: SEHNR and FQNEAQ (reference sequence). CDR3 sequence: CASSLADTGNTGELFF. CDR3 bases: TGTGCCAGCAGCTTAGCCGATACAGGGAACACCGGGGAGCTGTTTTTT.

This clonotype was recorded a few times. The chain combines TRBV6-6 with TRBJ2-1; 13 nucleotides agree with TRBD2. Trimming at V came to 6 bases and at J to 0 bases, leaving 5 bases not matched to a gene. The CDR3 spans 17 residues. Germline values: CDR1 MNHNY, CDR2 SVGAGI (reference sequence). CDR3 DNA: TGTGCCAGCAGCAGACTAGCGGGGGGCCACTCCTACAATGAGCAGTTCTTC. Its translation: CASSRLAGGHSYNEQFF.

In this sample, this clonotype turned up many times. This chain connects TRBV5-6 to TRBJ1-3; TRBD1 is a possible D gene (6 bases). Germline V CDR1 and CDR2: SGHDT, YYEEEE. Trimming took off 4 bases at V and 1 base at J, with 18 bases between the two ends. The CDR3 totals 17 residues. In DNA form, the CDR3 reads TGTGCCAGCAGCCCAGGGGCCCCATGGTTTTCTGGAAACACCATATATTTT. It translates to CASSPGAPWFSGNTIYF.

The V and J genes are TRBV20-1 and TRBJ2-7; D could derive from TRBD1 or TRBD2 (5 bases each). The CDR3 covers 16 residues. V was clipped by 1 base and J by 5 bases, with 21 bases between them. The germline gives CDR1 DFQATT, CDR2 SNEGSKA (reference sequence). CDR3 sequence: CSARGSRSGRLHEQYF. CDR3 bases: TGCAGTGCTAGAGGATCTCGGTCGGGGCGACTCCACGAGCAGTACTTC.

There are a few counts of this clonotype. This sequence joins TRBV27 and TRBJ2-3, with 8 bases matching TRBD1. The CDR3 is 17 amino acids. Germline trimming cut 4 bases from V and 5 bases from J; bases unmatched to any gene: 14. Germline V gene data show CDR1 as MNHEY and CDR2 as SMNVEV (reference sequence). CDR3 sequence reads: CASSWKSQGAGGDTQYF. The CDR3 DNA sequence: TGTGCCAGCAGTTGGAAATCCCAGGGGGCAGGGGGAGATACGCAGTATTTT.

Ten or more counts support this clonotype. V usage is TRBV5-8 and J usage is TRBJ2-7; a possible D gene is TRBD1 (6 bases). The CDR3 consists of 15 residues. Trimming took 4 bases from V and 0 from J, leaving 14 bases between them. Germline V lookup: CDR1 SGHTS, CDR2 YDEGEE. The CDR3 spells CASSLTGLLSYEQYF. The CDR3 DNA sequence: TGTGCCAGCAGCCTAACAGGGCTCCTCTCCTACGAGCAGTACTTC.

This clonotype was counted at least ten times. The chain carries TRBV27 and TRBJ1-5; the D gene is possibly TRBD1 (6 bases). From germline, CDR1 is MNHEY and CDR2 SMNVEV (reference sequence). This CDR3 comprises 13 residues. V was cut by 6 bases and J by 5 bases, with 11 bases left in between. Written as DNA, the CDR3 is TGTGCCAGCAGACTCACAGGGTATCAGCCCCAGCATTTT. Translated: CASRLTGYQPQHF.

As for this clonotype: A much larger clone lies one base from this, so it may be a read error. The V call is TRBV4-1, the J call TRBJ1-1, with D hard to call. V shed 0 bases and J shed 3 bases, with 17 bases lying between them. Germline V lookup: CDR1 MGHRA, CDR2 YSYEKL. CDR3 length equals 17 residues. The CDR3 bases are TGCGCCAGCAGCCAAGACGCAGCGGTACAGCTGGACACTGAAGCTTTCTTT. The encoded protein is CASSQDAAVQLDTEAFF.

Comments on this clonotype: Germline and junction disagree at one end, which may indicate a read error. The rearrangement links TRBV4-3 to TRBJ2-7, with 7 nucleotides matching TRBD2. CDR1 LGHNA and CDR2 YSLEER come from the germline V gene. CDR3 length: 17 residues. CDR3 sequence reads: CAGSKAVPASGPYEQYF. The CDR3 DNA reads TGCGCCGGCAGCAAAGCTGTACCGGCTAGCGGACCCTACGAGCAGTACTTC.

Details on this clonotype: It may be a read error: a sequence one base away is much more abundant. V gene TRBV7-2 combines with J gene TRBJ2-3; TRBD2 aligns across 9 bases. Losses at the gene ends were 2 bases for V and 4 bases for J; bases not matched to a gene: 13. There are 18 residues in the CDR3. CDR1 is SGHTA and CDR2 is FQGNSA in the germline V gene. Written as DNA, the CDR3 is TGTGCCAGCAGCTTAATTCCCGGGACTAGCCCATCGGCAGATACGCAGTATTTT. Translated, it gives CASSLIPGTSPSADTQYF.

CDR3 in amino acids: CASSLENEAGGTDTQYF. DNA of the CDR3: TGTGCCAGCAGCCTGGAAAACGAGGCAGGGGGCACAGATACGCAGTATTTT. The chain carries TRBV13 and TRBJ2-3; D is perhaps TRBD1 (6 bases). Trimming took 5 bases from V and 1 from J, leaving 19 bases between them. The CDR3 has 17 residues. Germline V lookup: CDR1 PRHDT, CDR2 FYEKMQ (reference sequence).

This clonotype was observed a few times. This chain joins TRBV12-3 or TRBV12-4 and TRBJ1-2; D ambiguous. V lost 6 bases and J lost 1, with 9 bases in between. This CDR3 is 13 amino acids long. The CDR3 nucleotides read TGTGCCAGCAGCCATGACTATAACTATGGCTACACCTTC. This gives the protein CASSHDYNYGYTF.

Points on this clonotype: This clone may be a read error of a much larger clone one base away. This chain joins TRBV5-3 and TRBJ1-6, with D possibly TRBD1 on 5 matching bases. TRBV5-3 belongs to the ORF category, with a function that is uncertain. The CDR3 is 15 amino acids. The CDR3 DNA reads TGTGCCAGCAGCTTGGACGCCAGGGATAATTCACCCCTCCGCTTT. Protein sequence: CASSLDARDNSPLRF.

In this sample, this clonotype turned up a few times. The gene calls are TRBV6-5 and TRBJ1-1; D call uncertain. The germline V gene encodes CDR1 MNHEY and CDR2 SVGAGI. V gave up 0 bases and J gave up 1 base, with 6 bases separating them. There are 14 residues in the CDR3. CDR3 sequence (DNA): TGTGCCAGCAGTTACTCGAGAGGGAACACTGAAGCTTTCTTT. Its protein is CASSYSRGNTEAFF.

In nucleotides, the CDR3 is TGCGCCAGCAGCCCAGGTAACGGGGAGGATCAGCCCCAGCATTTT. Translating it yields CASSPGNGEDQPQHF. This chain joins TRBV4-3 and TRBJ1-5; D is unclear. The CDR3 consists of 15 residues. The germline V gene has CDR1 LGHNA and CDR2 YSLEER. V was trimmed by 4 bases and J by 5 bases, leaving 15 bases between them.

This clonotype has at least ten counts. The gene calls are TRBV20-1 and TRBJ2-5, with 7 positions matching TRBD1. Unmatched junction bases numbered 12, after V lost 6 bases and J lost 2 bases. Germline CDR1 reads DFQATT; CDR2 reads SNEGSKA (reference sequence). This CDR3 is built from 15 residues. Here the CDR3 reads CSAYPTGDWQETQYF. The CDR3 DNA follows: TGCAGTGCCTACCCAACAGGGGATTGGCAAGAGACCCAGTACTTC.

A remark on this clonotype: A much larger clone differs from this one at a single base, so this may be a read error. The CDR3: CASSSVDSSPTDTQHF. Here the CDR3 DNA reads TGTGCCAGCAGTTCGGTGGACAGTAGCCCCACAGATACGCAGCATTTT. The chain uses TRBV28 and TRBJ2-3, with TRBD1 as a possible D gene (6 bases). The J call is in doubt because the DNA end fits TRBJ1-5 better. The CDR3 is 16 residues long. Germline V gives CDR1 MDHEN, CDR2 SYDVKM.

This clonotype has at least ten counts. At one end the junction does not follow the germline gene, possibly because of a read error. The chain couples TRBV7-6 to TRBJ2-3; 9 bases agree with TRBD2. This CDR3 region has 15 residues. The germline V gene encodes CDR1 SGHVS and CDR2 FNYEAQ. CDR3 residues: CASSLAGQPTDTQYF. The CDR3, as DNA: TGTGCCAGCAGCCTAGCGGGACAACCCACAGATACGCAGTATTTT.

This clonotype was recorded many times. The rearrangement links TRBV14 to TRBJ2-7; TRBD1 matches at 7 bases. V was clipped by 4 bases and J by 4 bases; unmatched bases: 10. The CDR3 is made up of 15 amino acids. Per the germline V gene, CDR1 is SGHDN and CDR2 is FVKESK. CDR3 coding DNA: TGTGCCAGCAGCCTTAACTCGGCAGGGGGATACGAGCAGTACTTC. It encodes CASSLNSAGGYEQYF.

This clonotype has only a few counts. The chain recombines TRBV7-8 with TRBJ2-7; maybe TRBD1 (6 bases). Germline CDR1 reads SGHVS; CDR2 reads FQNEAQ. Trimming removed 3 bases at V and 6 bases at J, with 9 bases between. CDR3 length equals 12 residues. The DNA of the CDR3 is TGTGCCAGCAGCTTGCAGGGGTTCGAGCAGTACTTC. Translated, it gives CASSLQGFEQYF.

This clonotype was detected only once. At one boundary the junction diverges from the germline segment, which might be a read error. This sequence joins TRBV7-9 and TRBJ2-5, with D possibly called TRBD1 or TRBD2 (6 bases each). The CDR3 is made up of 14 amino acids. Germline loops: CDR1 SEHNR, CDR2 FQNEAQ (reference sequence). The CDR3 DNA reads TGTGCCAGCAGCTTAGTTTCGGGGGCAGAGGCCCAGTACTTC. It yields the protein CASSLVSGAEAQYF.